Following are 12 T cell receptor beta chains from one sample sequenced in a study of control samples from healthy donors and cancer patients (dated by TCRdb to 2018 to 2021). To prepare the library, the immunoSEQ multiplex PCR assay was applied. Imported from immuneACCESS, the table was reduced by TCRdb to in-frame sequences with V and J called. These copies leave out some clones; in studies compared against another copy, an unresolved V gene accounts for under half, and the cause of the remainder is not known. This sample is represented by about 140,000 clones; around 94% of them were singletons. The ten largest account for roughly 13% of the sample. The specimen sequenced was blood. The receptor source for this set is a man in his forties in good health.

The chain combines TRBV10-3 with TRBJ2-2; tentative D call: TRBD1 (5 bases). The ends were cut back, 2 bases at V and 5 bases at J, with 9 bases in the middle. The CDR3 has 14 residues. Germline CDR1 and CDR2: ENHRY and SYGVKD. Here the CDR3 DNA reads TGTGCCATCAGTGAGGCAGGGTATACCGGGGAGCTGTTTTTT. Protein product: CAISEAGYTGELFF.

The chain is built from TRBV6-5 and TRBJ1-1; D call uncertain. Looked up from germline, CDR1 is MNHEY and CDR2 is SVGAGI. This CDR3 has 12 amino acids. V dropped 6 bases and J dropped 2 bases, with 7 bases sitting between them. CDR3 loop: CASRRSNTEAFF. In DNA, the CDR3 is TGTGCCAGCAGACGTTCCAACACTGAAGCTTTCTTT.

The CDR3 loop reads CASSVEISLGTPGNTIYF. Here the CDR3 DNA reads TGTGCCAGCAGCGTAGAAATTTCTCTTGGGACGCCTGGAAACACCATATATTTT. V gene TRBV9 combines with J gene TRBJ1-3; tentatively, D is TRBD1 (5 bases). From germline, CDR1 is SGDLS and CDR2 YYNGEE. V was trimmed by 0 bases and J by 2 bases, leaving 18 bases between them. The CDR3 extends over 18 amino acids.

V and J are TRBV7-9 and TRBJ1-4; D is uncertain. V gave up 0 bases and J gave up 0 bases, with 8 bases separating them. Germline values: CDR1 SEHNR, CDR2 FQNEAQ (reference sequence). This CDR3 has 16 amino acids. The CDR3 region is CASSLARFATNEKLFF. In nucleotides, the CDR3 is TGTGCCAGCAGCTTAGCCCGATTTGCAACTAATGAAAAACTGTTTTTT.

Comment on this clone: Different DNA sequences within this sample yield the same CDR3. The chain carries TRBV29-1 and TRBJ1-3; unclear D gene. The CDR3 length is 11 residues. Deletions cut 3 bases from V and 0 bases from J, with 0 bases between. From germline, CDR1 is SQVTM and CDR2 ANQGSEA. The CDR3 coding sequence is TGCAGCGTTGACTCTGGAAACACCATATATTTT. This codes for CSVDSGNTIYF.

CDR3 in amino acids: CAISPGNQPQHF. The CDR3 nucleotides read TGTGCCATCAGTCCCGGCAATCAGCCCCAGCATTTT. The chain couples TRBV10-3 to TRBJ1-5; no firm D call. CDR1 is ENHRY, CDR2 SYGVKD, per germline. The V gene lost 5 bases and the J gene lost 2 bases, with 4 bases spanning the gap. The CDR3 contains 12 residues.

The chain is built from TRBV6-6 and TRBJ2-1; TRBD1 aligns across 8 bases. Germline V gene sequence: CDR1 MNHNY, CDR2 SVGAGI (reference sequence). The CDR3 runs 16 residues. After removal of 0 bases from V and 2 bases from J, the junction contained 3 bases not matched to a gene. Here the CDR3 DNA reads TGTGCCAGCAGTTACTCGTCGGACAGGGCCTACAATGAGCAGTTCTTC. It yields the protein CASSYSSDRAYNEQFF.

CDR3: CASSEGPRGRSFSQHF. The CDR3 DNA reads TGTGCCAGCAGTGAAGGCCCTCGGGGCAGGAGCTTTTCCCAGCATTTT. The chain employs TRBV6-1 and TRBJ1-5; D perhaps matches TRBD1 (5 bases). Germline V gives CDR1 MNHNS, CDR2 SASEGT. Trimming took 1 base from V and 11 from J, leaving 21 bases between them. This CDR3 comprises 16 residues.

The rearrangement joins TRBV4-1 to TRBJ1-6; TRBD1 matches at 9 bases. The CDR3 sequence is 16 residues long. V gave up 1 base and J gave up 6 bases; unmatched junction bases: 4. Germline CDR1 MGHRA, CDR2 YSYEKL. CDR3 sequence (DNA): TGCGCCAGCAGCCAAGTATCGGACAGGGGTAATTCACCCCTCCACTTT. This encodes CASSQVSDRGNSPLHF.

This clone is a singleton in its sample. This chain links TRBV5-6 with TRBJ1-1, with a possible D match to TRBD1 (6 bases). The CDR3 totals 16 residues. Germline V gives CDR1 SGHDT, CDR2 YYEEEE. Trimming removed 0 bases from V and 4 bases from J, with 16 bases in between. CDR3 DNA sequence: TGTGCCAGCAGCTTGGCCCCCTCGGGGGCGCGCACTGAAGCTTTCTTT. Translating it yields CASSLAPSGARTEAFF.

The V call is TRBV20-1, the J call TRBJ1-2; D may be TRBD1 (5 bases). Germline loops: CDR1 DFQATT, CDR2 SNEGSKA (reference sequence). This CDR3 has 10 amino acids. Between the trimmed V and J ends, which lost 6 bases and 7 bases, there was a span of 9 bases. This CDR3 reads CSATGSGYTF. CDR3 DNA sequence: TGCAGTGCAACAGGTAGTGGCTACACCTTC.

The V gene is TRBV2, the J gene TRBJ1-1; tentatively, D is TRBD1 (5 bases). Trimming cost V 6 bases and J 2 bases, with 16 bases left between them. Germline V gives CDR1 SNHLY, CDR2 FYNNEI. This CDR3 region has 15 residues. CDR3 coding DNA: TGTGCCAGCAGCCCTCCGGGACGGAAAAACACTGAAGCTTTCTTT. Amino acids: CASSPPGRKNTEAFF.